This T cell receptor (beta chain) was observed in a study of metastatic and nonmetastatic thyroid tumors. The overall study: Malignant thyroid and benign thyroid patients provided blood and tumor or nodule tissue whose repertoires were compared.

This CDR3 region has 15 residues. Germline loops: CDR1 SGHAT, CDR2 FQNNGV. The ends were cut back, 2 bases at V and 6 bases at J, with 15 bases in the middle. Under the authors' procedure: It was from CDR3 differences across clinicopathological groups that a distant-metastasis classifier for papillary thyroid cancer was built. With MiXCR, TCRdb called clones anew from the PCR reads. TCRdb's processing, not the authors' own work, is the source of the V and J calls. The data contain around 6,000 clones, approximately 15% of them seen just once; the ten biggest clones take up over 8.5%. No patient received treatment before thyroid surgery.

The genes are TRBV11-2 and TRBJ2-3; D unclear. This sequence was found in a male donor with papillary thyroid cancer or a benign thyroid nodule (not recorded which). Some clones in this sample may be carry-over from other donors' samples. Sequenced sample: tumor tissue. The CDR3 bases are TGTGCCAGCAGCTTATTATTTTGTAGTTTGGATACGCAGTATTTT. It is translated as CASSLLFCSLDTQYF.